The source of this T cell receptor beta chain is a study of OX40 agonist ivuxolimab in advanced cancers. Study in general: Given to patients was ivuxolimab, an agonistic anti-OX40 (CD134) antibody. Those enrolled were approximately 87% male, with a mean age of approximately 60 years and ages from about 20 to 79.

The study's findings and limits: CD8+ T cells were the subset that, on average, had more expanded clones than CD4+.

Generated by immunoSEQ multiplex PCR, the TCRdb table keeps only in-frame clones and is missing some. The data contain about 99,000 clones, roughly 95% of them singletons. To note about this clone: Antigen: not known.

Trimming at V came to 5 bases and at J to 3 bases, leaving 8 bases not matched to a gene. The CDR3 consists of 15 residues. CDR1 is MNHEY and CDR2 is SMNVEV in the germline V gene (reference sequence). This sequence originates from an adult with an advanced solid tumor such as melanoma, head and neck, liver or kidney cancer. The gene calls are TRBV27 and TRBJ1-1; 8 positions agree with TRBD1. Sequenced material: CD4+ or CD8+ T cells sorted from blood, taken in a trial of the OX40 agonist ivuxolimab. The CDR3 nucleotides are TGTGCCAGCAGTCCGGCAGGGGGCGCTTACACTGAAGCTTTCTTT. This sequence encodes CASSPAGGAYTEAFF.